A single T cell receptor beta chain is shown here with its context. The antigen remains unidentified. The ends were cut back, 6 bases at V and 12 bases at J, with 14 bases in the middle. The CDR3 sequence is 11 residues long. The sample belongs to a study of T cells in Graves' hyperthyroidism and ophthalmopathy. What was amplified from RNA transcripts were TCR beta CDR3 regions. Primed by the HTBI set, a first-round RT-PCR was run on the TCR CDR3. Each CDR3 protein is one row after TCRdb ran MiXCR on the multiplex PCR reads. The sample lists 480,000 or so distinct CDR3 sequences, about an eighth occurring once. With a duration under 2 months, the hyperthyroidism was newly diagnosed in patients aged 18 to 65. Fresh peripheral blood, more than 9 ml, yielded the PBMCs. General study findings and limits: Blood samples included most of the expanded thyroid clonotypes exceeding 0.001. Ophthalmopathy and stable hyperthyroidism were told apart by a 13 V-J model.

Sequenced: blood. The TCR was taken from a young woman with Graves' hyperthyroidism. The chain employs TRBV12-3 or TRBV12-4 and TRBJ1-2; no clear D. CDR3 in amino acids: CASRQHGGDTF. In DNA form, the CDR3 reads TGTGCCAGCAGGCAACACGGCGGGGACACCTTC.